This is a list of T cell receptor beta chains from one sample in a study of neurological immune-mediated disorders. MiXCR, applied by TCRdb to the 5' RACE reads, yields one record per CDR3 protein. The data hold fewer than 85,000 distinct CDR3 sequences, with about 4.2% observed a single time. The sequenced sample consisted of PBMCs. These receptors were collected from a man aged 30-40 years with multiple sclerosis. Each CDR3 is given with its conserved first and last residue. The order of the fields is D gene, V gene, clone size, J gene, CDR3 DNA, CDR3 protein. The D gene is left open where the match is weak. Clone size is shown for a subset of rows, as once, few, many or a class of expanded clone.

NA,TRBV18,many,TRBJ2-2,TGTGCCAGCTCACGAACTATGACGAACACCGGGGAGCTGTTTTTT,CASSRTMTNTGELFF
NA,TRBV7-2,many,TRBJ2-5,TGTGCCAGCAGCCCTTTCCTAGGAACCCAAGAGACCCAGTACTTC,CASSPFLGTQETQYF
TRBD1,TRBV27,many,TRBJ1-1,TGTGCCAGCAAACAACAGGGGATGGCTGAAGCTTTCTTT,CASKQQGMAEAFF
NA,TRBV7-2,many,TRBJ2-5,TGTGCCAGCAGCTTATCTGGAGAGACCCAGTACTTC,CASSLSGETQYF
NA,TRBV5-5,many,TRBJ1-1,TGTGCCAGCAGCTTGGTTGAGTTTGAAGCTTTCTTT,CASSLVEFEAFF
NA,TRBV7-2,many,TRBJ2-3,TGTGCCAGCTCCGACTGGCCTCGGGGCACAGATACGCAGTATTTT,CASSDWPRGTDTQYF
TRBD1,TRBV27,many,TRBJ1-1,TGTGCCAGCAGTTCTGGGACAGGGAGGACTGAAGCTTTCTTT,CASSSGTGRTEAFF
TRBD2,TRBV27,many,TRBJ2-7,TGTGCCAGCAGTCCCCTGACTAGCGGGGGGCCCTACGAGCAGTACTTC,CASSPLTSGGPYEQYF
NA,TRBV20-1,many,TRBJ1-4,TGCAGTGCTAGAGAAGGGAGAAGTGAAAAACTGTTTTTT,CSAREGRSEKLFF
TRBD2,TRBV5-1,NA,TRBJ2-3,TGCGCCAGCAGCGGAGTAGCGGGGGGCCTGGGAGATACGCAGTATTTT,CASSGVAGGLGDTQYF
NA,TRBV5-1,many,TRBJ1-2,TGCGCCAGCAGCTTGGCCTTTCGAGGAAACTATGGCTACACCTTC,CASSLAFRGNYGYTF
NA,TRBV9,many,TRBJ2-3,TGTGCCAGCAGCGTAGGGACTGGAGATACGCAGTATTTT,CASSVGTGDTQYF
TRBD2,TRBV7-9,many,TRBJ2-7,TGTGCCAGCAGCTTAGAGGGCGGGGGGCCCGCCTACGAGCAGTACTTC,CASSLEGGGPAYEQYF
TRBD1,TRBV5-1,many,TRBJ2-7,TGCGCCAGCAGCTTAGGGACAGGGCCCCACGAGCAGTACTTC,CASSLGTGPHEQYF
NA,TRBV6-2/TRBV6-3,many,TRBJ2-7,TGTGCCAGCAGTAACCACCCTGACGCCGTATACGAGCAGTACTTC,CASSNHPDAVYEQYF
NA,TRBV10-3,many,TRBJ1-6,TGTGCCATCAGGGGAGACTATAATTCACCCCTCCACTTT,CAIRGDYNSPLHF
NA,TRBV20-1,many,TRBJ1-5,TGCAGTGCTACTCAGGGGTATTCGAGCAATCAGCCCCAGCATTTT,CSATQGYSSNQPQHF
TRBD2,TRBV12-3/TRBV12-4,many,TRBJ2-3,TGTGCCAGCAGCTTCCCCGCACGACTAGCGGGGGGCCGAACCTCCACAGATACGCAGTATTTT,CASSFPARLAGGRTSTDTQYF
TRBD2,TRBV9,many,TRBJ2-7,TGTGCCAGCAGCGTAGAACTAGCGGGGAACTACGAGCAGTACTTC,CASSVELAGNYEQYF
NA,TRBV20-1,NA,TRBJ1-1,TGCAGTGCCGAGGAGTCAGACGACACTGAAGCTTTCTTT,CSAEESDDTEAFF
NA,TRBV29-1,many,TRBJ1-3,TGCAGCGGCCGACTAAGGAACTCTGGAAACACCATATATTTT,CSGRLRNSGNTIYF
TRBD1,TRBV5-1,many,TRBJ2-1,TGCGCCAGCAGCTTGGAGCGGGGACAGGGGGTGGTCAATGAGCAGTTCTTC,CASSLERGQGVVNEQFF
NA,TRBV20-1,many,TRBJ1-1,TGCAGTGGGTGGGACTCGACTTCGAACACTGAAGCTTTCTTT,CSGWDSTSNTEAFF
NA,TRBV20-1,many,TRBJ2-1,TGCAGTGCTAGGAGTATTGGGGCCCTATACAATGAGCAGTTCTTC,CSARSIGALYNEQFF
NA,TRBV7-2,NA,TRBJ2-1,TGTGCCAGCAGCTTAAGGTTACTCTCCTACAATGAGCAGTTCTTC,CASSLRLLSYNEQFF
NA,TRBV20-1,many,TRBJ1-2,TGCAGTGCTAGTGATGGGGGGTTGGATGGCTACACCTTC,CSASDGGLDGYTF
TRBD1,TRBV7-2,many,TRBJ1-2,TGTGCCAGCAGCTTATCGGCACAGGGGGTGGATGGCTACACCTTC,CASSLSAQGVDGYTF
NA,TRBV20-1,many,TRBJ1-3,TGCAGTGCTGACGTACGCGGTGGAAACACCATATATTTT,CSADVRGGNTIYF
NA,TRBV7-9,many,TRBJ2-1,TGTGCCAGCAGCTTTTTTGGGCAGGGAGACAATGAGCAGTTCTTC,CASSFFGQGDNEQFF
NA,TRBV4-1,many,TRBJ1-6,TGCGCCAGCAGCCAAGAGGCGGGACCCAATTCACCCCTCCACTTT,CASSQEAGPNSPLHF
TRBD1,TRBV5-1,many,TRBJ1-2,TGCGCCAGCAGCTTGGGACGAAACAGGGGCTATGGCTACACCTTC,CASSLGRNRGYGYTF
NA,TRBV7-2,few,TRBJ1-5,TGTGCCAGCAGCTTATCGACTCGCGGGGGAACTAATCAGCCCCAGAATTTT,CASSLSTRGGTNQPQNF
NA,TRBV4-3,many,TRBJ2-7,TGCGCCAGCAGCCCCGAGGGCAGGAGCGAGCAGTACTTC,CASSPEGRSEQYF
NA,TRBV5-1,many,TRBJ2-7,TGCGCCAGCAGCTTGGCCCCGTCCAGGGGCGTCTACGAGCAGTACTTC,CASSLAPSRGVYEQYF